The 13 T cell receptor beta chains below come from one sample, sequenced in a study of shared clonotypes between healthy human individuals. Here immunoSEQ multiplex PCR was the method, and the copy in TCRdb shows in-frame clones only, minus some. Counted here are 2 million or so clones, 90% to 95% occurring once; the ten biggest clones make up around 0.13%. The sequenced material came from naive CD4+ T cells sorted from blood. The subset: CD45RA+ positively selected. The receptors here all came from a man younger than 35 in good health.

The chain employs TRBV6-5 and TRBJ1-2; the match to TRBD1 covers 7 bases. This CDR3 has 14 amino acids. Germline CDR1 is MNHEY and CDR2 is SVGAGI. V was clipped by 5 bases and J by 4 bases; unmatched bases: 7. The CDR3 is CASSRQGEGYGYTF. DNA of the CDR3: TGTGCCAGCAGTAGACAGGGAGAAGGCTATGGCTACACCTTC.

Comments on this clone: The sample contains more than one DNA sequence encoding this CDR3. The V gene is TRBV30, the J gene TRBJ2-7; D remains ambiguous. The V end lost 0 bases, the J end lost 3 bases, and 6 bases lay between the germline ends. The CDR3 is 12 residues long. Germline V CDR1 and CDR2: GTSNPN, SVGIG (reference sequence). The DNA of the CDR3 is TGTGCCTGGAGTGTTATGGGCTACGAGCAGTACTTC. This codes for CAWSVMGYEQYF.

This chain connects TRBV6-6 to TRBJ2-7; 7 nucleotides match TRBD2. CDR3 length: 15 residues. V shed 7 bases, J shed 7 bases, and the junction held 16 bases outside the gene matches. CDR1 and CDR2 (germline): MNHNY, SVGAGI (reference sequence). The CDR3 here is CASIPSGGSGGEQYF. For the CDR3, the DNA is TGTGCCAGCATTCCCTCCGGGGGGTCCGGTGGGGAGCAGTACTTC.

The V gene is TRBV6-5, the J gene TRBJ2-7; 7 bases agree with TRBD1. CDR1 is MNHEY and CDR2 is SVGAGI in the germline V gene. J was trimmed by 3 bases and V by 0 bases; bases with no gene match: 5. This CDR3 comprises 15 residues. CDR3 sequence reads: CASSYSGQVNYEQYF. CDR3 coding DNA: TGTGCCAGCAGTTACTCAGGACAGGTTAACTACGAGCAGTACTTC.

As regards this clone: Germline and junction disagree at one end, which may indicate a read error. J is TRBJ1-5 and V is TRBV27; a weak D match, TRBD1 (5 bases). CDR3 length: 12 amino acids. Per germline, CDR1 MNHEY and CDR2 SMNVEV (reference sequence). This CDR3 reads CASSWRRGPQHF. In DNA, the CDR3 is TGTGCCAGCAGTTGGAGGCGGGGACCCCAACATTTT.

The CDR3 loop reads CASSIERDTTEQFF. The CDR3 DNA reads TGTGCCAGTAGTATAGAAAGGGACACCACTGAGCAGTTCTTC. J is TRBJ2-1 and V is TRBV19; tentatively, D is TRBD1 (6 bases). The length of the CDR3 is 14 residues. V was pared by 0 bases and J by 9 bases, with 12 bases between. Per the germline V gene, CDR1 is LNHDA and CDR2 is SQIVND (reference sequence). The whole variable domain, remainder taken from reference TRBV19 and TRBJ2-1, is DGGITQSPKYLFRKEGQNVTLSCEQNLNHDAMYWYRQDPGQGLRLIYYSQIVNDFQKGDIAEGYSVSREKKESFPLTVTSAQKNPTAFYLCASSIERDTTEQFFGPGTRLTVL.

This chain connects TRBV4-1 to TRBJ2-1; no reliable D call. From germline, CDR1 is MGHRA and CDR2 YSYEKL. This CDR3 spans 15 amino acids. Trimming removed 4 bases from V and 0 bases from J, with 10 bases in between. The CDR3 nucleotides read TGCGCCAGCAGCCGGTACTTGAGCTCCTACAATGAGCAGTTCTTC. It yields the protein CASSRYLSSYNEQFF.

CDR3 nucleotides: TGTGCCAGCTCACCACCGTTGGCGGACAAAAACATTCAGTACTTC. Residues: CASSPPLADKNIQYF. The chain combines TRBV18 with TRBJ2-4, with no clear D. The CDR3 has 15 residues. V dropped 0 bases and J dropped 3 bases, with 9 bases sitting between them. Germline V gives CDR1 KGHSH, CDR2 LQKENI. Full variable domain (remainder filled in from reference TRBV18 and TRBJ2-4): NAGVMQNPRHLVRRRGQEARLRCSPMKGHSHVYWYRQLPEEGLKFMVYLQKENIIDESGMPKERFSAEFPKEGPSILRIQQVVRGDSAAYFCASSPPLADKNIQYFGAGTRLSVL.

The chain recombines TRBV5-6 with TRBJ1-3, with 9 bases lining up with TRBD1. This CDR3 has 15 residues. In germline, CDR1 is SGHDT, CDR2 YYEEEE. V trimming: 3 bases; J trimming: 4 bases; junction bases outside the gene matches: 5. The CDR3 reads CASSSGTGKGNTIYF. Here the CDR3 DNA reads TGTGCCAGCAGCTCTGGGACAGGGAAAGGAAACACCATATATTTT.

The CDR3 nucleotides read TGTGCCAGCGGCCAATCGGGACAGGGGTTCTATGGCTACACCTTC. Amino acid sequence: CASGQSGQGFYGYTF. The chain is built from TRBV6-1 and TRBJ1-2; 10 nucleotides match TRBD1. The V and J ends lost 8 bases and 4 bases, in that order; junction bases with no gene match: 10. Germline V CDR1 and CDR2: MNHNS, SASEGT. The CDR3 runs to 15 residues.

The chain couples TRBV6-1 to TRBJ2-7; no clear D gene. Germline V gene data show CDR1 as MNHNS and CDR2 as SASEGT. Trimming removed 4 bases from V and 3 bases from J, with 13 bases in between. This CDR3 spans 14 amino acids. Written as DNA, the CDR3 is TGTGCCAGCAGTGTGGACCCTAATGTCTACGAGCAGTACTTC. Protein sequence: CASSVDPNVYEQYF.

The chain carries TRBV10-3 and TRBJ2-7, with 10 positions matching TRBD1. Trimming removed 6 bases from V and 5 bases from J; junction bases left unmatched: 7. The CDR3 is 14 residues long. Germline-derived CDR1 and CDR2 are ENHRY and SYGVKD. The CDR3 DNA sequence: TGTGCCATCAGACCCGACAGGGGGCCCAACGAGCAGTACTTC. Its translation is CAIRPDRGPNEQYF.

To note about this clone: Other DNA sequences within the sample encode an identical CDR3. CDR3 DNA: TGTGCCAGCAGTTACACAGGGACAGATACGCAGTATTTT. This sequence encodes CASSYTGTDTQYF. The J gene is TRBJ2-3, the V gene TRBV6-6, with TRBD1 as a possible D gene (6 bases). Per the germline V gene, CDR1 is MNHNY and CDR2 is SVGAGI (reference sequence). V lost 2 bases, J lost 3 bases, and 6 bases lay in between. The length of the CDR3 is 13 residues.